Below, 20 T cell receptor beta chains from the same sample are listed, as sequenced in a study of T cell responses to AZD1222 COVID-19 vaccine. Method: immunoSEQ multiplex PCR; TCRdb's copy keeps in-frame clones and lacks some. The sample lists about 160,000 clones; around 93% were seen once. The sequencing here drew on peripheral blood, taken on day 0 of AZD1222 vaccination. The receptors were gathered from an adult in good health.

J is TRBJ1-1 and V is TRBV25-1; no reliable D call. The CDR3 is made up of 12 amino acids. In germline, CDR1 is MGHDK, CDR2 SYGVNS. V lost 5 bases to trimming and J lost 10 bases, with 14 bases between them. Written as DNA, the CDR3 is TGTGCCAGCAGTCCGGCCCCGGGCGGAGCTTTCTTT. As protein: CASSPAPGGAFF.

Here the CDR3 DNA reads TGTGCCACCAGCAGAGGAGGGACTAGCGGAAACTACGAGCAGTACTTC. It encodes CATSRGGTSGNYEQYF. The gene calls are TRBV15 and TRBJ2-7; 11 nucleotides line up with TRBD2. The CDR3 consists of 16 residues. V lost 1 base, J lost 3 bases, and 5 bases stayed unmatched. The germline CDR1 and CDR2 sequences are LNHNV and YYDKDF (reference sequence).

CDR3 amino acids: CASRLDTEAFF. DNA for the CDR3: TGTGCCAGCAGACTTGACACTGAAGCTTTCTTT. The genes are TRBV6-5 and TRBJ1-1; D remains ambiguous. Trimming shortened V by 6 bases and J by 3 bases, and 5 bases separated the two germline ends. Per the germline V gene, CDR1 is MNHEY and CDR2 is SVGAGI. The CDR3 length is 11 residues.

The V gene is TRBV2, the J gene TRBJ2-1; TRBD2 matches at 11 bases. V gave up 5 bases and J gave up 5 bases; unmatched junction bases: 5. Germline V lookup: CDR1 SNHLY, CDR2 FYNNEI. The CDR3 totals 15 residues. The CDR3 here is CASSPGLAANNEQFF. CDR3 sequence (DNA): TGTGCCAGCAGTCCGGGACTAGCGGCTAACAATGAGCAGTTCTTC.

The V and J genes are TRBV19 and TRBJ2-7, with 7 bases aligning to TRBD1. This CDR3 has 13 amino acids. The V gene's germline CDR1 is LNHDA and CDR2 SQIVND (reference sequence). After removal of 6 bases from V and 2 bases from J, the junction contained 4 bases not matched to a gene. This CDR3 is CASSLDRAYEQYF. CDR3 nucleotide sequence: TGTGCCAGTAGCCTAGACAGGGCCTACGAGCAGTACTTC.

The J gene is TRBJ2-1, the V gene TRBV30, with a possible D match to TRBD2 (5 bases). Germline CDR1 and CDR2: GTSNPN and SVGIG (reference sequence). The ends were cut back, 4 bases at V and 8 bases at J, with 12 bases in the middle. This CDR3 is 12 amino acids long. CDR3 region: CAWKASSDEQFF. In DNA, the CDR3 is TGTGCCTGGAAGGCTAGCTCTGATGAGCAGTTCTTC. The full variable domain, in which reference TRBV30 and TRBJ2-1 provide the parts outside the CDR3, is SQTIHQWPATLVQPVGSPLSLECTVEGTSNPNLYWYRQAAGRGLQLLFYSVGIGQISSEVPQNLSASRPQDRQFILSSKKLLLSDSGFYLCAWKASSDEQFFGPGTRLTVL.

The chain uses TRBV5-1 and TRBJ2-5; 10 nucleotides align to TRBD1. V lost 6 bases to trimming and J lost 1 base; unmatched junction nucleotides: 9. The germline V gene encodes CDR1 SGHRS and CDR2 YFSETQ. The CDR3 length is 16 residues. The CDR3 loop is CASTQRGQGPQETQYF. Here the CDR3 DNA reads TGCGCCAGCACCCAGAGGGGACAGGGGCCCCAAGAGACCCAGTACTTC.

This chain links TRBV11-3 with TRBJ2-7; TRBD2 matches at 10 bases. V shed 3 bases and J 0 bases; nucleotides not matched to a gene: 2. This CDR3 has 15 residues. CDR1 SGHNT and CDR2 YENEEA come from the germline V gene. CDR3 protein: CASSFSSGSSYEQYF. Here the CDR3 DNA reads TGTGCCAGCAGCTTTTCTAGCGGGAGCTCCTACGAGCAGTACTTC.

V usage is TRBV28 and J usage is TRBJ1-4; D is ambiguous. From germline, CDR1 is MDHEN and CDR2 SYDVKM. The CDR3 is 13 residues long. The germline V and J ends were trimmed by 6 bases and 5 bases, with 10 bases remaining between them. CDR3 loop: CASSLGGNEKLFF. The DNA of the CDR3 is TGTGCCAGCAGCCTCGGCGGAAATGAAAAACTGTTTTTT. Based on the CDR3 plus reference TRBV28 and TRBJ1-4, the full variable domain is DVKVTQSSRYLVKRTGEKVFLECVQDMDHENMFWYRQDPGLGLRLIYFSYDVKMKEKGDIPEGYSVSREKKERFSLILESASTNQTSMYLCASSLGGNEKLFFGSGTQLSVL.

The CDR3 here is CASSSLASGRPEAFF. CDR3 bases: TGTGCCAGCAGTTCCCTTGCGAGCGGCCGCCCTGAAGCTTTCTTT. The chain has TRBV28 and TRBJ1-1; D uncertain. Looked up from germline, CDR1 is MDHEN and CDR2 is SYDVKM. Trimming removed 4 bases from V and 6 bases from J, with 18 bases in between. The CDR3 contains 15 residues.

The chain recombines TRBV28 with TRBJ1-2; possibly TRBD1 for D (6 bases). Germline assignment: CDR1 MDHEN and CDR2 SYDVKM. Trimming removed 7 bases from V and 5 bases from J, with 17 bases in between. The CDR3 spans 14 residues. For the CDR3, the DNA is TGTGCCAGCAAACCGGGACAAGTCGGATATGGCTACACCTTC. Encoded protein: CASKPGQVGYGYTF.

This CDR3 is CASTRGGDEKLFF. For the CDR3, the DNA is TGTGCCAGCACCCGGGGGGGGGATGAAAAACTGTTTTTT. The rearrangement joins TRBV27 to TRBJ1-4; the D gene is possibly TRBD1 (5 bases). There are 13 residues in the CDR3. The ends were cut back, 7 bases at V and 6 bases at J, with 12 bases in the middle. CDR1 is MNHEY, CDR2 SMNVEV, per germline (reference sequence).

The chain uses TRBV6-4 and TRBJ1-1; possible D gene TRBD1, 5 bases. Trimming took 6 bases from V and 6 from J, leaving 20 bases between them. The CDR3 sequence is 15 residues long. Germline CDR1 is MRHNA and CDR2 is SNTAGT. This CDR3 reads CASSDPQGRGAEAFF. DNA for the CDR3: TGTGCCAGCAGCGATCCCCAGGGCCGAGGGGCTGAAGCTTTCTTT.

The chain is built from TRBV12-3 or TRBV12-4 and TRBJ2-1, with 7 bases identical to TRBD2. With V trimmed by 10 bases and J by 6 bases, 3 bases remained unmatched. The CDR3 totals 11 residues. CDR3 sequence reads: CATAGANEQFF. The CDR3 nucleotides are TGTGCCACCGCGGGAGCCAATGAGCAGTTCTTC.

Worth noting for this clone: One junction end disagrees with the germline gene, perhaps due to a read error. This chain links TRBV6-4 with TRBJ1-2; the match to TRBD1 covers 8 bases. Germline V gene lookup returns CDR1 MRHNA and CDR2 SNTAGT. The CDR3 is 13 amino acids. CDR3 region: CASREPGQDGYTF. DNA of the CDR3: TGTGCCAGCCGTGAACCGGGACAGGATGGCTACACCTTC.

CDR3 sequence (DNA): TGTGCCAGCAGTTGGTTGACAACCCCTGGAAGCCCCCTCCACTTT. Protein product: CASSWLTTPGSPLHF. The gene calls are TRBV6-2 or TRBV6-3 and TRBJ1-6; D is undetermined. The CDR3 loop spans 15 amino acids. The V gene lost 4 bases and the J gene lost 13 bases, with 20 bases spanning the gap. Per the germline V gene, CDR1 is MNHEY and CDR2 is SVGEGT.

The gene calls are TRBV30 and TRBJ2-1, with a possible D match to TRBD1 (6 bases). The CDR3 spans 16 residues. Germline V CDR1 and CDR2: GTSNPN, SVGIG (reference sequence). Trimming took 0 bases from V and 3 from J, leaving 15 bases between them. The chain's CDR3 is CAWSVLGTLFYNEQFF. The CDR3 region has the DNA TGTGCCTGGAGTGTACTGGGGACACTGTTCTACAATGAGCAGTTCTTC.

The CDR3 region has the DNA TGTGCCAGCAGCCCTGGGACAGGAATTTACACTGAAGCTTTCTTT. This translates into CASSPGTGIYTEAFF. The genes are TRBV7-6 and TRBJ1-1, with 8 bases that match TRBD1. V lost 5 bases to trimming and J lost 3 bases; unmatched junction nucleotides: 8. Germline CDR1 and CDR2: SGHVS and FNYEAQ. The CDR3 contains 15 residues. Supplemented by reference TRBV7-6 and TRBJ1-1, the full variable domain reads GAGVSQSPRYKVTKRGQDVALRCDPISGHVSLYWYRQALGQGPEFLTYFNYEAQQDKSGLPNDRFSAERPEGSISTLTIQRTEQRDSAMYRCASSPGTGIYTEAFFGQGTRLTVV.

The rearrangement links TRBV7-8 to TRBJ1-2; D might be TRBD1 (6 bases). Germline CDR1 reads SGHVS; CDR2 reads FQNEAQ. The CDR3 spans 17 residues. Deletions cut 2 bases from V and 0 bases from J, with 16 bases between. In DNA form, the CDR3 reads TGTGCCAGCAGCTTATCGGCAGGGGATCTTTCTAACTATGGCTACACCTTC. Translated: CASSLSAGDLSNYGYTF.

V usage is TRBV3-1 (or the pseudogene TRBV3-2) and J usage is TRBJ2-7; TRBD1 matches 7 bases. V trimming: 2 bases; J trimming: 0 bases; junction bases outside the gene matches: 7. The CDR3 contains 16 residues. The germline V gene encodes CDR1 LGHDT and CDR2 YNNKEL (reference sequence). CDR3: CASSQHRGVSSYEQYF. The CDR3 DNA reads as TGTGCCAGCAGCCAACACAGGGGTGTGAGCTCCTACGAGCAGTACTTC.